This TCR beta chain was captured by sequencing in a study of blood T cell repertoires in COVID-19. For the study at large: From the United States, Italy and Spain came samples of acute and convalescent COVID-19. Sources were T cells, B-cell-depleted T cells, or PBMCs; the material itself was cDNA or gDNA.

During active infection, Seattle patients enrolled and were then monitored through disease. The CDR3 totals 16 residues. Germline CDR1 is SGHAT and CDR2 is FQDESV (reference sequence). V was cut by 2 bases and J by 2 bases, with 16 bases left in between. Here immunoSEQ multiplex PCR was the method, and the copy in TCRdb shows in-frame clones only, minus some. This sample has about 190,000 clones, with roughly 80% found just once. This sequence was found in a woman aged 60-75 years with COVID-19, enrolled during active disease. This chain uses TRBV11-1 with TRBJ2-7; the D gene is possibly TRBD1 (5 bases). The sequenced material came from peripheral blood. CDR3 sequence reads: CASSLWGAVGAYEQYV. In DNA form, the CDR3 reads TGTGCCAGCAGCTTATGGGGCGCGGTAGGGGCCTACGAGCAGTACGTC.